These 13 T cell receptor beta chains were sequenced from one sample in a study of CD8 T cells in Susac syndrome. An input of roughly 0.45 to 1 ug of RNA was subjected to reverse transcription using random hexamers. TCRdb analysed the immunoSEQ multiplex PCR reads with MiXCR anew, one entry per CDR3 protein. Of some 240,000 distinct CDR3 sequences detected, approximately 95% appear once; the ten largest clones hold about 0.095%. Specimen: CD4+ T cells from PBMCs. All receptors come from a human donor with Susac syndrome.

Here the CDR3 reads CATHPSPGGGQPQHF. The DNA for the CDR3 is TGTGCCACCCACCCCTCGCCCGGGGGAGGTCAGCCCCAGCATTTT. The chain combines TRBV28 with TRBJ1-5; weak D call: TRBD1 (5 bases). The CDR3 runs to 15 residues. V lost 10 bases, J lost 6 bases, and 22 bases lay in between. Germline V gene data show CDR1 as MDHEN and CDR2 as SYDVKM.

A single count supports this clonotype. V gene TRBV20-1 combines with J gene TRBJ2-5; 10 bases line up with TRBD1. CDR3 length equals 15 residues. From germline, CDR1 is DFQATT and CDR2 SNEGSKA (reference sequence). V gave up 0 bases and J gave up 4 bases; unmatched junction bases: 5. The CDR3 is CSARDGTGAPETQYF. The CDR3 region has the DNA TGCAGTGCTAGAGATGGGACAGGGGCACCAGAGACCCAGTACTTC.

The rearrangement links TRBV20-1 to TRBJ1-2; D is uncertain. CDR1 and CDR2 (germline): DFQATT, SNEGSKA (reference sequence). Trimming pared 2 bases from V and 2 bases from J, leaving 3 bases between. CDR3 length: 11 residues. CDR3 in amino acids: CSARWNYGYTF. CDR3 DNA sequence: TGCAGTGCTAGATGGAACTATGGCTACACCTTC.

This chain links TRBV28 with TRBJ2-1; D is uncertain. V was pared by 5 bases and J by 0 bases, with 11 bases between. The germline V gene encodes CDR1 MDHEN and CDR2 SYDVKM. The CDR3 is 15 residues long. DNA for the CDR3: TGTGCCAGCAGTGCCGAGGTCCTCTCCTACAATGAGCAGTTCTTC. Its translation is CASSAEVLSYNEQFF.

For the CDR3, the DNA is TGCGCCAGCAGCTTGGCGAAACATACAATGAACACTGAAGCTTTCTTT. Protein product: CASSLAKHTMNTEAFF. The V call is TRBV5-1, the J call TRBJ1-1; D uncertain. Germline V gene sequence: CDR1 SGHRS, CDR2 YFSETQ. V shed 0 bases and J shed 0 bases, with 12 bases lying between them. This CDR3 contains 16 residues.

With regard to this clonotype: One end of the junction fails to match germline, which may point to a read error. This chain uses TRBV5-1 with TRBJ2-1, with D perhaps matching TRBD1 or TRBD2 (5 bases each). The germline CDR1 and CDR2 sequences are SGHRS and YFSETQ. The CDR3 spans 11 residues. In DNA, the CDR3 is TGCGCCAGCAGCTCAGGCGATGGGGGAGTCTTC. Translated, it gives CASSSGDGGVF.

The chain couples TRBV18 to TRBJ2-7; tentatively, D is TRBD2 (5 bases). This CDR3 contains 15 residues. CDR1 KGHSH and CDR2 LQKENI come from the germline V gene. The germline V and J ends were trimmed by 3 bases and 0 bases, with 12 bases remaining between them. CDR3: CASSPSSGYSYEQYF. CDR3 coding DNA: TGTGCCAGCTCACCTAGCAGCGGTTACTCCTACGAGCAGTACTTC.

The CDR3 spells CASSSGRSETQYF. The CDR3 nucleotides are TGTGCCAGTAGTAGCGGGAGAAGCGAGACCCAGTACTTC. V usage is TRBV19 and J usage is TRBJ2-5; TRBD2 matches 7 bases. The CDR3 length is 13 residues. Germline V gene sequence: CDR1 LNHDA, CDR2 SQIVND (reference sequence). Germline trimming cut 4 bases from V and 5 bases from J; bases unmatched to any gene: 4.

This chain joins TRBV10-3 and TRBJ2-7; D gene ambiguous. The V end lost 7 bases, the J end lost 7 bases, and 14 bases lay between the germline ends. Germline values: CDR1 ENHRY, CDR2 SYGVKD. This CDR3 contains 12 residues. The CDR3 DNA reads TGTGCCATCATGGGCAGCCTTCGGGAGCAGTACTTC. It is translated as CAIMGSLREQYF.

CDR3 sequence: CASSHGQGPRYEQYF. CDR3 coding DNA: TGCGCCAGCAGCCACGGACAGGGCCCTCGCTACGAGCAGTACTTC. The rearrangement links TRBV4-1 to TRBJ2-7, with 8 positions matching TRBD1. The CDR3 has 15 amino acids. With 3 bases clipped from V and 3 bases from J, the junction kept 7 bases outside the gene matches. Looked up from germline, CDR1 is MGHRA and CDR2 is YSYEKL.

The V and J genes are TRBV11-2 and TRBJ1-2; D not certain. The CDR3 runs to 15 residues. Trimming pared 5 bases from V and 2 bases from J, leaving 15 bases between. Germline V CDR1 and CDR2: SGHAT, FQNNGV. As DNA, the CDR3 is TGTGCCAGCAGCGCCCGGGTCCAGATGAACTATGGCTACACCTTC. This codes for CASSARVQMNYGYTF. The complete variable domain, with remaining parts taken from reference TRBV11-2 and TRBJ1-2, reads EAGVAQSPRYKIIEKRQSVAFWCNPISGHATLYWYQQILGQGPKLLIQFQNNGVVDDSQLPKDRFSAERLKGVDSTLKIQPAKLEDSAVYLCASSARVQMNYGYTFGSGTRLTVV.

The chain has TRBV30 and TRBJ1-4; tentatively, D is TRBD1 (6 bases). Deletions cut 0 bases from V and 5 bases from J, with 13 bases between. The CDR3 has 15 amino acids. CDR1 GTSNPN and CDR2 SVGIG come from the germline V gene (reference sequence). The CDR3 bases are TGTGCCTGGAGTGTACGATTAGGGACAAATGAAAAACTGTTTTTT. Its protein product is CAWSVRLGTNEKLFF. The full variable domain, completed using reference TRBV30 and TRBJ1-4, is SQTIHQWPATLVQPVGSPLSLECTVEGTSNPNLYWYRQAAGRGLQLLFYSVGIGQISSEVPQNLSASRPQDRQFILSSKKLLLSDSGFYLCAWSVRLGTNEKLFFGSGTQLSVL.

The rearrangement uses TRBV19 and TRBJ2-1; 7 bases are shared with TRBD1. V lost 4 bases and J lost 6; bases outside the gene matches: 6. Germline V CDR1 and CDR2: LNHDA, SQIVND (reference sequence). This CDR3 has 14 residues. As DNA, the CDR3 is TGTGCCAGTAGTAAGAGGGGACAGCCCAATGAGCAGTTCTTC. Its protein product is CASSKRGQPNEQFF.